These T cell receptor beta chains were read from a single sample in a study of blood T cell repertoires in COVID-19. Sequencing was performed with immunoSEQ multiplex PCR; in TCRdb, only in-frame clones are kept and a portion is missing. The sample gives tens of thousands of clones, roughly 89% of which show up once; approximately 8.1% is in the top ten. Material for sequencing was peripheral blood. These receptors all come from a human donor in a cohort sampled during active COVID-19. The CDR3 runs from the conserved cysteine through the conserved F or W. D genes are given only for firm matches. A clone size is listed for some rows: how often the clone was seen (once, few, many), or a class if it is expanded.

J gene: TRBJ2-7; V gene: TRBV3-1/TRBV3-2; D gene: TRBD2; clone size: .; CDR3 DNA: TGTGCCAGCAGCCAAGTTGGTGCGGGGGGGCCGGGGGAGCAGTACTTC; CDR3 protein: CASSQVGAGGPGEQYF
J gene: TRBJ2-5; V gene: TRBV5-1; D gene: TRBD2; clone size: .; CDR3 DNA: TGCGCCAGCAGTCCGCGGGGGGTTTCTGAGACCCAGTACTTC; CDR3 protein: CASSPRGVSETQYF
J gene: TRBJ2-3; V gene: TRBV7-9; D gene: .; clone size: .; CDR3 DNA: TGTGCCAGCAGCTTAGGAAGGAGTACTGTCACAGATACGCAGTATTTT; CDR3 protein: CASSLGRSTVTDTQYF
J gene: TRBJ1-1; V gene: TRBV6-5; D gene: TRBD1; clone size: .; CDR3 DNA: TGTGCCAGCACTACCAGGGGGCGCAGGACTGAAGCTTTCTTT; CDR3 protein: CASTTRGRRTEAFF
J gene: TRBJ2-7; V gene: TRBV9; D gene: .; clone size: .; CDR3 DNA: TGTGCCAGCAGCGTCATAGGGGACTACGAGCAGTACTTC; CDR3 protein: CASSVIGDYEQYF
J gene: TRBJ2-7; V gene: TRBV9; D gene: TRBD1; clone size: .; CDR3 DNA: TGTGCCAGCAGCGTAGGGCCGGATGGGACAGGGGGCCCGTACCTCCCCTCCTACGAGCAGTACTTC; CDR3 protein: CASSVGPDGTGGPYLPSYEQYF
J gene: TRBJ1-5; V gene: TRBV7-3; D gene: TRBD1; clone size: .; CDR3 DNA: TGTGCCAGCAGCGCCGACAGGGCTCAGCCCCAGCATTTT; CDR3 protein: CASSADRAQPQHF
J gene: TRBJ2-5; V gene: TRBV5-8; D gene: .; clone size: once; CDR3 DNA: TGTGCCAGCAGCTCAGGCAAGGGGATGGCCCAAGAGACCCAGTACTTC; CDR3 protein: CASSSGKGMAQETQYF
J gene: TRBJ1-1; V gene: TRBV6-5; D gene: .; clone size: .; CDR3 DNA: TGTGCCAGCAGTTACGGGCGTACCTATGACAACACTGAAGCTTTCTTT; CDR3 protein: CASSYGRTYDNTEAFF
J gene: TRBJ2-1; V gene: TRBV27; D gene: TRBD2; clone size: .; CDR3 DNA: TGTGCCAGCAGTTCCGAGGGCGCATACCCTAGCGGGTCGTACAATGAGCAGTTCTTC; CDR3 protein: CASSSEGAYPSGSYNEQFF